This record looks at one TCR beta chain sequence and its context. Additional DNA sequences in this sample encode the identical CDR3. The CDR3 is 14 amino acids. Trimming shortened V by 2 bases and J by 4 bases, and 12 bases separated the two germline ends. Germline values: CDR1 SGHDT, CDR2 YYEEEE. Libraries were prepared by immunoSEQ multiplex PCR; TCRdb keeps only in-frame clonotypes and omits some of them. The sample carries some 110,000 clones, approximately 80% recorded once. This entry is derived from a study of blood T cell repertoires in COVID-19. Background on the study: The United States, Italy and Spain supplied acute and convalescent COVID-19 samples.

The chain employs TRBV5-6 and TRBJ2-5; TRBD2 might be the D (5 bases). The origin of this receptor is a man between 65 and 85 years old with acute or convalescent COVID-19. Material for sequencing was peripheral blood. The CDR3 DNA reads TGTGCCAGCAGCTTAACTGGAGGAGGAGAGACCCAGTACTTC. Its translation: CASSLTGGGETQYF.